These T cell receptor beta chains were read from a single sample in a study of blood T cell repertoires in COVID-19. The assay was immunoSEQ multiplex PCR, and TCRdb's table has in-frame clones only and misses some. Of around 200,000 clones in the sample, about 90% are singletons; the top ten hold around 1.3%. The sequencing sample was made of PBMCs or T cells enriched from blood (not recorded which). The receptors derive from a man aged 25 to 40 who had recovered from COVID-19. CDR3s include the opening cysteine and the closing phenylalanine or tryptophan. The size of a clone is reported for some rows only, either as once, few or many, or as a class for expanded clones.

v_gene,abundance,j_gene,CDR3aa
TRBV4-2,once,TRBJ2-1,CASSHPGQGNNEQFF
TRBV30,NA,TRBJ2-2,CAWSRFPGELFF
TRBV21-1,NA,TRBJ2-7,CATNEIRGYSYEQYF
TRBV9,NA,TRBJ2-5,CASSPRDQETQYF
TRBV28,NA,TRBJ1-6,CASSLFENNSPLHF
TRBV3-1/TRBV3-2,NA,TRBJ2-3,CASSQEGDREYF
TRBV7-2,few,TRBJ1-1,CASSLRGQRDTEAFF
TRBV7-6,NA,TRBJ2-2,CASSLAGTGALLNTGELFF
TRBV5-4,NA,TRBJ2-5,CASSSPGETQYF
TRBV15,NA,TRBJ1-2,CATSRDKVLDRLPYTF
TRBV11-2,NA,TRBJ2-5,CASSWSGRGETQYF
TRBV7-8,few,TRBJ1-2,CASSLEGTGGAFNYGYTF
TRBV2,NA,TRBJ2-1,CASRNGDSYNEQFF
TRBV6-6,NA,TRBJ1-5,CASTQWSQPQHF
TRBV3-1/TRBV3-2,NA,TRBJ2-1,CASTSWRGTSGGAQSNEQFF
TRBV6-5,NA,TRBJ1-3,CASRRGQGGNTIYF
TRBV9,NA,TRBJ2-7,CASSPVLSLMREQYF
TRBV19,NA,TRBJ2-5,CASSSTGTETQYF
TRBV5-4,once,TRBJ1-3,CASSPARQGAGNTIYF
TRBV6-2/TRBV6-3,NA,TRBJ1-5,CASSHRDSRNQPQHF
TRBV11-2,NA,TRBJ2-2,CAGEGLAGNTGELFF
TRBV7-9,NA,TRBJ1-5,CASSILDSNSNQPQHF
TRBV6-5,NA,TRBJ2-5,CASTRTSGSKTQYF
TRBV7-2,NA,TRBJ2-3,CASSPRILGQTDTQYF
TRBV21-1,NA,TRBJ1-5,CASSTRDRDLLQPQHF
TRBV6-5,once,TRBJ2-2,CASRTGRVPGELFF
TRBV14,NA,TRBJ2-7,CASSQVLGRRGSYEQYF
TRBV3-1/TRBV3-2,NA,TRBJ2-1,CASRGMGGVLNEQFF
TRBV11-3,NA,TRBJ2-1,CASSLSVDEQFF
TRBV19,NA,TRBJ2-2,CASSLALGLAGAGELFF
TRBV4-1,NA,TRBJ2-7,CASSRTSDVSYEQYF
TRBV5-6,NA,TRBJ2-7,CASSLAKAAGVYEQYF
TRBV27,NA,TRBJ2-1,CASSPTGYNEQFF
TRBV11-1,NA,TRBJ2-1,CASSLKDTYNEQFF
TRBV19,NA,TRBJ2-5,CASSIPTGGLETQYF
TRBV5-1,NA,TRBJ2-1,CASSSRPGAYNEQFF
TRBV11-1,NA,TRBJ2-5,CASSVTGDRETQYF
TRBV6-5,NA,TRBJ2-4,CASSPNLASKNIQYF
TRBV4-1,NA,TRBJ1-2,CASSQRLAGGYTF
TRBV4-3,NA,TRBJ2-6,CASSQDYYQGANVLTF
TRBV15,NA,TRBJ2-1,CATSRGQGVSEQFF
TRBV5-1,NA,TRBJ2-1,CASSWGRRESYNEQFF
TRBV5-4,NA,TRBJ2-7,CASSQKAGGPHEQYF
TRBV2,NA,TRBJ2-7,CASAGSYEQYF
TRBV4-1,NA,TRBJ2-6,CASSQGNPGTAGSGANVLTF
TRBV6-2/TRBV6-3,few,TRBJ2-4,CASTPEEFNIQYF
TRBV27,NA,TRBJ2-1,CASSYRPGTTYNEQFF
TRBV30,NA,TRBJ1-1,CAWSVSGVETEAFF
TRBV11-2,NA,TRBJ2-7,CASSEVGLAGYEQYF
TRBV19,NA,TRBJ1-2,CASSMKPSNYGYTF
TRBV4-1,NA,TRBJ2-2,CASSVRGVRTGELFF
TRBV29-1,NA,TRBJ2-7,CSVAGLDPYEQYF
TRBV6-5,NA,TRBJ1-1,CASRSNRLLNTEAFF
TRBV10-3,NA,TRBJ2-7,CAISESSGGREYEQYF
TRBV4-2,NA,TRBJ1-1,CASSPRTGNTEAFF
TRBV6-5,NA,TRBJ1-5,CASSPGDRVGQPQHF
TRBV7-2,NA,TRBJ1-1,CASSLYRTKNTEAFF